Listed below are T cell receptor beta chains from one sample, sequenced in a study of T cell repertoires in cytomegalovirus infection. These receptors are not linked to any known antigen. TCRdb called the reads again in MiXCR, with one record for every CDR3 protein. The sample yields hundreds of thousands of distinct CDR3 sequences, about two fifths seen once. The starting material was cultured PBMCs, obtained from culture after CMV antigen stimulation. Every receptor here comes from a human donor in good health (CMV status not recorded). Some clones in this sample may be carry-over from other donors' samples. CDR3s include the opening cysteine and the closing phenylalanine or tryptophan. D genes are given only for firm matches. Not all rows give a size; the values are once, few, many and, for expanded clones, a class.

d_call,j_call,v_call,clone_size,cdr3_aa,cdr3_nt
TRBD2,TRBJ2-3,TRBV3-1,NA,CASSLFTSGRIDTQYF,TGTGCCAGCAGCCTATTCACTAGCGGAAGGATAGATACGCAGTATTTT
TRBD2,TRBJ2-7,TRBV29-1,NA,CSVLGLAGGNEQYF,TGCAGCGTCCTTGGACTAGCGGGGGGGAACGAGCAGTACTTC
NA,TRBJ1-1,TRBV19,NA,CASTPWVNTEAFF,TGTGCCAGTACCCCGTGGGTGAACACTGAAGCTTTCTTT
NA,TRBJ2-3,TRBV6-1,NA,CASSRPDGDTQYF,TGTGCCAGCAGTCGTCCGGACGGAGATACGCAGTATTTT
NA,TRBJ2-7,TRBV7-2,NA,CASSSVRTYEQYF,TGTGCCAGCAGCTCGGTCCGCACCTACGAGCAGTACTTC
TRBD2,TRBJ2-7,TRBV7-2,NA,CASSLNPAGGSEQYF,TGTGCCAGCAGCTTAAACCCGGCGGGGGGCAGCGAGCAGTACTTC
NA,TRBJ1-2,TRBV6-5,few,CASSYSRWGGRRGYTF,TGTGCCAGCAGTTACTCGAGGTGGGGGGGGCGGAGAGGCTACACCTTC
NA,TRBJ1-2,TRBV12-3/TRBV12-4,NA,CASSFIRDGPNYGYTF,TGTGCCAGCAGTTTCATTCGGGACGGTCCTAACTATGGCTACACCTTC
NA,TRBJ1-1,TRBV7-2,few,CASSRSRGNTEAFF,TGTGCCAGCAGTCGGTCCAGGGGCAACACTGAAGCTTTCTTT
TRBD2,TRBJ2-1,TRBV6-6,few,CASWSGLAGGPAYNEQFF,TGTGCCAGTTGGTCTGGACTAGCGGGGGGGCCGGCCTACAATGAGCAGTTCTTC